This section outlines one T cell receptor (beta chain) sequence together with its context. This specimen belongs to a study of blood T cell repertoires in COVID-19. Study-level information: COVID-19 samples, acute and convalescent, were from the United States, Italy and Spain. Sources were T cells, B-cell-depleted T cells, or PBMCs; the material itself was cDNA or gDNA.

Between the trimmed V and J ends, which lost 0 bases and 10 bases, there was a span of 15 bases. The CDR3 runs to 14 residues. Germline CDR1 is MNHEY and CDR2 is SVGEGT. Clones were read by immunoSEQ multiplex PCR, and TCRdb kept only the in-frame ones, dropping some. The table shows 300,000 to 350,000 clones, with around 90% occurring only once. Enrolment of Seattle patients took place during active infection, and they were followed longitudinally. This chain connects TRBV6-2 or TRBV6-3 to TRBJ1-1; tentative D call: TRBD1 (6 bases). This TCR was sampled from a middle-aged woman with COVID-19, enrolled during active disease. Sequencing was performed on peripheral blood. The CDR3 reads CASSYSPSGQTAFF. The CDR3 DNA reads as TGTGCCAGCAGTTACTCGCCATCCGGACAGACAGCTTTCTTT.